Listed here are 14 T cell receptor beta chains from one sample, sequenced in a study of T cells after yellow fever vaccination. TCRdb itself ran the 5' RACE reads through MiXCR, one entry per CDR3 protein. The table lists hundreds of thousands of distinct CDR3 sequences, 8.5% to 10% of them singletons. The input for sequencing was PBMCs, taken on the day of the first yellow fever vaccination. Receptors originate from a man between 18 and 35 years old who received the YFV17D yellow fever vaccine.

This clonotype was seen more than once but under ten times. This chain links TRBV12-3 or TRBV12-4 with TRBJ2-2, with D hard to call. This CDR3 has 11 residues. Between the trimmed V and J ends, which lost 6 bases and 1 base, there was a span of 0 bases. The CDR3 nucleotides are TGTGCCAGCAGGAACACCGGGGAGCTGTTTTTT. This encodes CASRNTGELFF.

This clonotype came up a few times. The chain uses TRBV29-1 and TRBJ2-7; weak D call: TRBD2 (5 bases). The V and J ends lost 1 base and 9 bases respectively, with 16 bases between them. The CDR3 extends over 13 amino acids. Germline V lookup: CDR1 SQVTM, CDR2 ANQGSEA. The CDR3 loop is CSVEGRTLTGQYF. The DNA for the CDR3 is TGCAGCGTTGAAGGGAGGACTCTCACCGGGCAGTACTTC.

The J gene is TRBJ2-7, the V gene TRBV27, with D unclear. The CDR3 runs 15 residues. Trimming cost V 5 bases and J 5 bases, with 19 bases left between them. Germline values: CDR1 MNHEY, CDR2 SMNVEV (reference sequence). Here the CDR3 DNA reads TGTGCCAGCAGTCCGCAGCCATCCAATTCCGACGAGCAGTACTTC. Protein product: CASSPQPSNSDEQYF.

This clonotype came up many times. CDR3 DNA: TGTGCCAGCAGCTTAGGGTCGTCAGGGAGCATTCAGTACTTC. Its translation: CASSLGSSGSIQYF. The rearrangement links TRBV7-2 to TRBJ2-4; D could derive from TRBD1 or TRBD2 (5 bases each). The germline gives CDR1 SGHTA, CDR2 FQGNSA. The germline V and J ends were trimmed by 1 base and 9 bases, with 13 bases remaining between them. The CDR3 is made up of 14 amino acids.

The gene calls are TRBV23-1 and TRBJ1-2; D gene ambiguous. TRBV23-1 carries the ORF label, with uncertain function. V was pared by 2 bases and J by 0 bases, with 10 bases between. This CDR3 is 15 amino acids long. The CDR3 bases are TGCGCCAGCAGTCAAGGGGAAATGTCTAACTATGGCTACACCTTC. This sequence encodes CASSQGEMSNYGYTF.

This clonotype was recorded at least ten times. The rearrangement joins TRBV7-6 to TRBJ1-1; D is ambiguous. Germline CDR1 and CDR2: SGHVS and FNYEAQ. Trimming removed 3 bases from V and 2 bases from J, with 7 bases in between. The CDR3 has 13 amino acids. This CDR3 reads CASSLSKNTEAFF. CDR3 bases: TGTGCCAGCAGCTTGAGTAAAAACACTGAAGCTTTCTTT.

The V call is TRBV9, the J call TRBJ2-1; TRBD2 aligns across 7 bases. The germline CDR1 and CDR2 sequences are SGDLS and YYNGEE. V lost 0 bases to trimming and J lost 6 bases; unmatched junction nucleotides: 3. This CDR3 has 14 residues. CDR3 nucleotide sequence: TGTGCCAGCAGCGTAGAAAGGACTAGCAATGAGCAGTTCTTC. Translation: CASSVERTSNEQFF.

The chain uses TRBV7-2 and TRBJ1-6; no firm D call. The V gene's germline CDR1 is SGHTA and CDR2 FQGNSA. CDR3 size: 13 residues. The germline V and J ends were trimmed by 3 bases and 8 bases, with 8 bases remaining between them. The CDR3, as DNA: TGTGCCAGCAGCTTCGGACGGGATTCACCCCTCCACTTT. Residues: CASSFGRDSPLHF.

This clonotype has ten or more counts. The CDR3 protein is CASSPRGVLYPAFF. In DNA, the CDR3 is TGTGCCAGTAGCCCGAGGGGAGTTCTTTACCCGGCTTTCTTT. This chain links TRBV19 with TRBJ1-1, with TRBD1 as a possible D gene (5 bases). Trimming left V 6 bases short and J 11 bases short, with 22 bases between. CDR1 is LNHDA and CDR2 is SQIVND in the germline V gene (reference sequence). The CDR3 sequence is 14 residues long.

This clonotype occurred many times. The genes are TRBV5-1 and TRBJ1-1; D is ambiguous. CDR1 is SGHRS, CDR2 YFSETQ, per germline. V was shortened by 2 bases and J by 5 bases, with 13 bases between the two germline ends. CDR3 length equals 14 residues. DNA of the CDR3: TGCGCCAGCAGCTTAAACGGGGATTGGACTGAAGCTTTCTTT. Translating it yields CASSLNGDWTEAFF.

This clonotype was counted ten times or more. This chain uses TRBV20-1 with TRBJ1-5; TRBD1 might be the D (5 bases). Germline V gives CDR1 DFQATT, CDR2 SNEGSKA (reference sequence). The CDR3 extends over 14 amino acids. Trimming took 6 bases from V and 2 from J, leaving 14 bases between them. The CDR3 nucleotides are TGCAGTGCCCTACTAGGAGGGGGCAATCAGCCCCAGCATTTT. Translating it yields CSALLGGGNQPQHF.

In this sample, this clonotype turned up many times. CDR3 sequence: CASSTGDTGVTQYF. CDR3 nucleotides: TGCGCCAGCAGCACGGGGGACACCGGCGTTACGCAGTATTTT. The gene calls are TRBV5-1 and TRBJ2-3, with D perhaps being TRBD1 or TRBD2 (6 bases each). The germline CDR1 and CDR2 sequences are SGHRS and YFSETQ. The CDR3 runs 14 residues. V was shortened by 4 bases and J by 8 bases, with 17 bases between the two germline ends.

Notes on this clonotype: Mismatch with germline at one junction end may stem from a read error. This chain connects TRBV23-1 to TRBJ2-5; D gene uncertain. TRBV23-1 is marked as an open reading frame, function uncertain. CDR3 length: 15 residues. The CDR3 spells CVSSQKQRQAETQYF. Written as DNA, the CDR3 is TGTGTCAGCAGTCAAAAGCAGCGCCAAGCAGAGACCCAGTACTTC.

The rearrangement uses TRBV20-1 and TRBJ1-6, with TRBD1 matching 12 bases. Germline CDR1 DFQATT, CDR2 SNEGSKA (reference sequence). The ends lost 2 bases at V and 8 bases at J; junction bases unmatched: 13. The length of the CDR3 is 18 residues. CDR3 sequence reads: CSARTGTGGMFWDSPLHF. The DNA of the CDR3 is TGCAGTGCTAGAACCGGGACAGGGGGCATGTTCTGGGATTCACCCCTCCACTTT.